This T cell receptor (beta chain) was identified in a study of T cells in Graves' hyperthyroidism and ophthalmopathy (dated by TCRdb to between 2018 and 2020). In the study overall: Peripheral blood was sampled at the time of initial diagnosis, prior to any treatment. To identify distinguishing TCR V-J signatures, a discovery cohort of 90 to 100 patients was used, comprising roughly 45 with Graves' ophthalmopathy and some 60 with stable Graves' hyperthyroidism. Prospective prediction of ophthalmopathy was tested in an independent validation cohort of fewer than 20 hyperthyroidism patients and 17 patients who later progressed to ophthalmopathy. The 75 to 100 discovery patients were randomly split 7:3 into training and test sets. Thyroid tissue and blood T-cell repertoires from over 5 Graves' hyperthyroidism patients were also compared in the study. Once sampling was done, hyperthyroidism patients were given methimazole at a starting dose of 30 mg daily, whereas ophthalmopathy patients were given high-dose intravenous methylprednisolone. The paper describes TCR Vbeta CDR3 sequencing of around 130 peripheral blood samples, made up of about 41 ophthalmopathy patients, 70 to 75 hyperthyroidism patients and 17 progressor patients. What the research found in general, with its limitations: No statistical method was used to fix the sample size in advance, and group allocation was not hidden from the investigators. Most expanded thyroid clonotypes (frequency above 0.001) were also found in blood, which suggests that blood repertoires may mirror thyroid immune responses. In validation, the model predicted progression to ophthalmopathy with approximately 69% sensitivity and 72% to 85% specificity, a median of 6.5 months before onset. A model built on a 13 V-J signature distinguished ophthalmopathy from stable hyperthyroidism, reaching around 88% sensitivity and under 84% specificity in cross-validation and 80%/75% in testing.

In the ophthalmopathy patients, disease was moderately to severely active, with a Clinical Activity Score of 3 or more, a NOSPECS grade of 4 or more, and a duration of less than 3 months. Exclusion was applied to patients with uncontrolled infections, other autoimmune diseases, pregnancy or lactation. Diagnoses were established on the basis of clinical symptoms, serum thyroxine and TRAb, thyroid ultrasound, and orbital computed tomography. PBMCs were isolated from about 9.1 ml of fresh peripheral blood by Ficoll-Paque density gradient centrifugation. Total RNA was extracted with Trizol reagent, and quality was checked on an Agilent 2100 Bioanalyzer. From its cysteine to its phenylalanine, the CDR3 spans 18 amino acids. Just the 54-base CDR3 DNA is kept, in frame starting at base 1. V is reduced by 7 bases and J by 0 bases, leaving a spacing of 24 bases between them. CDR1 and CDR2 are read off the germline V gene as MNHNS and SASEGT.

This clonotype was found many times. Its recognized antigen is unknown. There are no base qualities to consult, and no much larger clone falls within one base. The TCR beta CDR3 regions were amplified from RNA transcripts. The first round of RT-PCR for the TCR CDR3 was performed with the HTBI primer set and the Qiagen OneStep RT-PCR kit. Libraries were constructed in a second round of multiplex PCR, after which size selection and purification were carried out. Libraries were sequenced paired-end with 100 bp reads on an Illumina HiSeq2000. The original pipeline was this. Raw data were processed with SOAPnuke, discarding reads with adapters, uncalled bases, mean Phred below 15, or no exact constant-primer or identifier match. COPE v1.2.5 was used to merge the high-quality paired reads, and each unique nucleotide sequence was defined as a clonotype. MiTCR v1.1 was used to align the clonotypes against IMGT TRBV, TRBD and TRBJ reference segments. The analysis included only V-J combinations with a frequency above 0.0001, which together covered 99% to 99.2% of the repertoires. A TCS score was defined as the ratio between F50 (clonal expansion) and ExV (chaos), using BLOSUM62-based TCRdist between CDR3 peptides within each V-J. Welch's t-statistics and random forest reduced fewer than 600 V-J features to about 13, which were used in a naive Bayes classifier (R e1071). TCRdb applied fastp at Q25 and MiXCR to the public reads, then kept only in-frame beta chains. Rows with a matching CDR3 protein are joined into one entry that keeps the most common DNA and genes. The V and J calls here are based on TCRdb, not the publication. Present in this sample are 400,000 or so distinct CDR3 sequences, roughly 15% of which were seen just once. The leading ten clones occupy about 20% of the sample.

The source is a woman in her twenties or thirties with Graves' ophthalmopathy. The sequence is built from TRBV6-1 and TRBJ1-2, with a tentative D gene TRBD1 over 5 matching bases. Sequencing was done on a sample of blood. DNA sequence: TGTGCCAGCACCTCCCTCGCCGGGTGGGGCAACCCTAACTATGGCTACACCTTC. Its amino acids are CASTSLAGWGNPNYGYTF.